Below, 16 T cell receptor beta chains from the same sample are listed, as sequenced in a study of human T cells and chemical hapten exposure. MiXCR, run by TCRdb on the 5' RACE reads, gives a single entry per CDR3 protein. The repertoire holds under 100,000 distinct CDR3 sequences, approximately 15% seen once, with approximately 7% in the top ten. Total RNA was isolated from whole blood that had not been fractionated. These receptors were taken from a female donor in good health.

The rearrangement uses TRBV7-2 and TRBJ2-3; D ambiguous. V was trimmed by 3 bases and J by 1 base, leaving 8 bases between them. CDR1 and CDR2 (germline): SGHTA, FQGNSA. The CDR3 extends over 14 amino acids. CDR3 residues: CASSFNSGTDTQYF. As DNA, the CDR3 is TGTGCCAGCAGCTTCAACAGCGGCACAGATACGCAGTATTTT.

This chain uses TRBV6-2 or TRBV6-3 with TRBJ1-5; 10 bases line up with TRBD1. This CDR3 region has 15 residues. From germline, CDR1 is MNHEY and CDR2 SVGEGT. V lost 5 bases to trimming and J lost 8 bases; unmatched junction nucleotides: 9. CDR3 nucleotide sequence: TGTGCCAGCAGTCTTGGCCCGACAGGGGGCGAGCCCCAGCATTTT. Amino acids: CASSLGPTGGEPQHF.

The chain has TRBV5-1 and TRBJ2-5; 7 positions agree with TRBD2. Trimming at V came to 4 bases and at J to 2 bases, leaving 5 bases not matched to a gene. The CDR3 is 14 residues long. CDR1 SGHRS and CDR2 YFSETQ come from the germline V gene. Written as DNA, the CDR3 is TGCGCCAGCAGCGATCCTAGCGGACAAGAGACCCAGTACTTC. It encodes CASSDPSGQETQYF.

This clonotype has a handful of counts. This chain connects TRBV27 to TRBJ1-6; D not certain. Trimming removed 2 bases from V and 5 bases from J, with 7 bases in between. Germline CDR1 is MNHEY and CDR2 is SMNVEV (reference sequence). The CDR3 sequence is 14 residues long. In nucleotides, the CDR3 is TGTGCCAGCAGTTTAGCCCCAAATAATTCACCCCTCCACTTT. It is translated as CASSLAPNNSPLHF.

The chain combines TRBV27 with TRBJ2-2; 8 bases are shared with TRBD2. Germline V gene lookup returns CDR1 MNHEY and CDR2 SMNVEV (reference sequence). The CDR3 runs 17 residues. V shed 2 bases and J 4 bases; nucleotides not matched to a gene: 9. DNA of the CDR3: TGTGCCAGCAGTTTAGGACGGGAGGGGTGGGGCACCGGGGAGCTGTTTTTT. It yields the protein CASSLGREGWGTGELFF.

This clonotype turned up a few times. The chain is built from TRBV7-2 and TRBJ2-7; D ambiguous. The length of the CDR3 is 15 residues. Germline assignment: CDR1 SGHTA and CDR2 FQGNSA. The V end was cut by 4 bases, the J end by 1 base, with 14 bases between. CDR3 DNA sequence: TGTGCCAGCAGCTCAGTCCCGCCTAGGTCCTACGAGCAGTACTTC. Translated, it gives CASSSVPPRSYEQYF.

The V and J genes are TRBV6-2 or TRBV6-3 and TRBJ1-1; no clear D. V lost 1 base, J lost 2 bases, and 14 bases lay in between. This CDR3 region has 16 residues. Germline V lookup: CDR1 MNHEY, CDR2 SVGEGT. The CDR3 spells CASSYYGGQLNTEAFF. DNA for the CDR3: TGTGCCAGCAGTTACTACGGCGGCCAGCTTAACACTGAAGCTTTCTTT.

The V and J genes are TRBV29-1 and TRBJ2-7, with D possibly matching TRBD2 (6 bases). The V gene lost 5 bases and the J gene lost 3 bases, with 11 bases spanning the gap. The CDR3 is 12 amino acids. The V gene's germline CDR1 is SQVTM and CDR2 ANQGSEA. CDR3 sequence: CSVPGLFYEQYF. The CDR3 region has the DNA TGCAGCGTTCCGGGACTCTTCTACGAGCAGTACTTC.

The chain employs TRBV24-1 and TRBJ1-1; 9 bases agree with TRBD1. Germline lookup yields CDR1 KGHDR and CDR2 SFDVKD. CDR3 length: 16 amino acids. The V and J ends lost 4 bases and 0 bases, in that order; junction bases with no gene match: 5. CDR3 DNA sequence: TGTGCCACCAGTGAGGGACAGGGAACCATGAACACTGAAGCTTTCTTT. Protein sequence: CATSEGQGTMNTEAFF.

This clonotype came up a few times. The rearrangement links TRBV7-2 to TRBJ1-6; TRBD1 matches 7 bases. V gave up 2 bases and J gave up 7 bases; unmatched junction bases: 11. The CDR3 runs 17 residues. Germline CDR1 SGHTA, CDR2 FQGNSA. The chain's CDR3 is CASSLLVRQGSNSPLHF. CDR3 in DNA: TGTGCCAGCAGCTTATTGGTCCGACAGGGTTCCAATTCACCCCTCCACTTT.

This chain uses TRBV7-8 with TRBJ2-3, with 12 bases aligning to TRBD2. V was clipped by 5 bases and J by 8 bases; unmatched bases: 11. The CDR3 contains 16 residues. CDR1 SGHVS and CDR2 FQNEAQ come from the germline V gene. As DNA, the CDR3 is TGTGCCAGCAGCCCCGTGTCTAGCGGGAGGGCCGGTACGCAGTATTTT. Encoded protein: CASSPVSSGRAGTQYF.

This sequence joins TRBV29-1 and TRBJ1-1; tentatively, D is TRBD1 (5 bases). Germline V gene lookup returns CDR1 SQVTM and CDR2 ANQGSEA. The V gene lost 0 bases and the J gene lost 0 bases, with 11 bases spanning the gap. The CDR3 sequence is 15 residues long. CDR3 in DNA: TGCAGCGTTGAAGAGTGGGGGGGGATGAACACTGAAGCTTTCTTT. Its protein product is CSVEEWGGMNTEAFF.

The CDR3 reads CASTLTGRTEAFF. In DNA, the CDR3 is TGTGCCAGCACCCTGACAGGGAGAACTGAAGCTTTCTTT. The chain couples TRBV6-2 or TRBV6-3 to TRBJ1-1, with 7 bases fitting TRBD1. From germline, CDR1 is MNHEY and CDR2 SVGEGT. The CDR3 runs 13 residues. V lost 7 bases to trimming and J lost 5 bases; unmatched junction nucleotides: 7.

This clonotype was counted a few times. CDR3 bases: TGTGCCAGCAGAAAAACGGGGGGTCAGCCCCAGCATTTT. It translates to CASRKTGGQPQHF. The chain joins TRBV28 to TRBJ1-5; maybe TRBD1 (5 bases). Germline-derived CDR1 and CDR2 are MDHEN and SYDVKM. With 6 bases removed from V and 6 bases from J, the gap between germline ends came to 12 bases. This CDR3 is 13 amino acids long.

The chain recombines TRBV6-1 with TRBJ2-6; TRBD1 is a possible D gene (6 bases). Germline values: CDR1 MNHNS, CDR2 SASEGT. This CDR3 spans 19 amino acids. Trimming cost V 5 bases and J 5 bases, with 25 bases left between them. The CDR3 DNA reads TGTGCCAGCAGTCAAGGGGGTTCGGTCGGGGTTGAGTGGGCCAACGTCCTGACTTTC. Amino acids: CASSQGGSVGVEWANVLTF.

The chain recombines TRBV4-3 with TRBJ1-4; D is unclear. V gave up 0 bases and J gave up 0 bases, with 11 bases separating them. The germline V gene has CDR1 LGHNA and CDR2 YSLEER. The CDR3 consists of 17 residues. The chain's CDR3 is CASSQDNGLATNEKLFF. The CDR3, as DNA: TGCGCCAGCAGCCAAGACAACGGCCTAGCAACTAATGAAAAACTGTTTTTT.